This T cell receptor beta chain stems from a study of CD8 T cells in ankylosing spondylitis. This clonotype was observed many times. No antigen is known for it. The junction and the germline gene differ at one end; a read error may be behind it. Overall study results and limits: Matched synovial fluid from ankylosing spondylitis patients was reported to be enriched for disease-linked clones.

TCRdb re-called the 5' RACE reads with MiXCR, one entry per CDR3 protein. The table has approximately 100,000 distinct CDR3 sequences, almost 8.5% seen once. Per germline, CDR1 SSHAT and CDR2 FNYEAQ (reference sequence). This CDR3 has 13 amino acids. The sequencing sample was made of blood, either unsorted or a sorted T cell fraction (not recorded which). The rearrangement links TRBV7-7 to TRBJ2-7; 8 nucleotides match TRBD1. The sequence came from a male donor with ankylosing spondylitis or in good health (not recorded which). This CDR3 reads CASSLAGGDEQYF. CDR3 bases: TGTGCTAGCAGCTTAGCAGGGGGCGACGAGCAGTACTTC.